This entry describes one TCR beta chain. Its antigen target is currently unknown. No per-base quality is available; no much larger clone lies one base away. Including the terminal cysteine and phenylalanine, the CDR3 comprises 15 residues. The retained sequence is limited to the CDR3, 45 bases, with the frame set at the first base. The data stem from a study of cytomegalovirus exposure and HLA in healthy donors (dated by TCRdb to the late 2010s). Regarding the study in general: An earlier analysis of roughly 500 of the donors reported 276 Gb of sequence data and around 120 million unique TCR beta sequences obtained from around 190 million T cells. An early release that covered roughly 600 HLA-typed donors contained 250 to 350 gigabases of sequencing data and about 84 million unique TCR sequences. Of the approximately 400 genotyped donors, around 81% fell in the genetic ancestry cluster associated with self-reported Caucasian donors. The study aimed to test whether signatures of past pathogen exposure could be identified by cataloging public T cell receptors. The study used immunosequencing to profile the T cell repertoires of approximately 630 subjects and linked those repertoires to cytomegalovirus serostatus. In addition to the first cohort of 666 subjects, a separate validation cohort of under 150 different subjects was used. High-throughput TCR immunosequencing, statistical association of individual TCRs with disease status, and machine learning were combined to predict cytomegalovirus infection status. A later analysis re-analyzed previously published TCR beta repertoires from approximately 700 donors and added high-resolution HLA genotyping to study TCR occurrence patterns. In the later analysis, no new phenotypic data were used to find candidate immune exposures; instead, reliance was placed on TCR beta sequences and their occurrence across donors. An earlier analysis of 500 to 750 of the donors applied high-throughput TCR beta sequencing to assess whether each TCR beta V gene segment acted as functional or pseudogenic. Alongside the repertoire data, information on donor age, sex, ethnicity and CMV serostatus was compiled. Genome-wide SNP genotypes for about three fifths of the roughly 700 donors were used in a later genetic analysis, which treated that subset as a discovery cohort. Every discovery cohort repertoire had been produced on one sequencing platform. Both class I and class II loci were covered by HLA typing, at four-digit resolution. The number of typed donors differed by locus: about 620-630 for A, B, C, DRB1 and DQB1; some 540 for DQA1; approximately 600 for DPA1; and some 430 for DPB1. Roughly five DR-DQ haplotypes were treated as single units for association and clustering because of strong linkage in the cohort. Across 300 to 400 genotyped donors of the cohort, an average of 235,054 unique TCR beta nucleotide sequences per donor were sequenced, and 15% to 20% of those sequences were non-productive. Findings and caveats that apply to the study as a whole: Linkage disequilibrium might explain the correlated functional status among segregating V segments, but an unknown experimental factor could not be ruled out. It was suggested by the authors that the approach could potentially be generalized to other disease states and immunological phenotypes. This cohort had only TCR beta chains sequenced, and the lack of alpha or paired-chain data limited which features could be detected. An association between a missense DCLRE1C variant and V-gene and J-gene trimming of TCR beta chains was found in a later genetic analysis and replicated in an independent cohort. A later analysis associated about 17,000 TCR beta sequences with specific HLA alleles at a false discovery rate of 0.05. The only immune exposure information available for the cohort was CMV serostatus. Roughly uniform sequencing depth across donors was assumed in presence/absence analyses, although this assumption may not hold. Across donors, most TCR sequences were observed very rarely, whereas some public TCRs were present in many individuals. The sequencing pipeline was judged likely to have produced a cluster of highly shared sequence variants as a technical artifact. In vitro tests confirmed that a few of the cytomegalovirus-associated TCR beta chains recognize cytomegalovirus antigens. A later analysis found that most CMV-associated TCR beta chains appeared HLA-restricted, with HLA associations seemingly driven largely by CMV exposure. A further reported finding was that TCR beta sequences accurately predicted the HLA-A and HLA-B alleles for most subjects in the first cohort. In both the original and validation cohorts, the classifier was reported to diagnose cytomegalovirus status with high specificity and sensitivity. In a later analysis, HLA-associated TCR beta chains showed more clonal expansion and lower generation probabilities than non-associated chains that were equally common. Because HLA typing was unavailable for some donors at each locus, only the typed subset was used in association tests. An earlier analysis of approximately 540 of the donors showed that most TCR beta V segments appeared in productive rearrangements either about 90% or about 30% of the time, which broadly matched IMGT annotations. Strong co-occurrence of HLA alleles, especially DR and DQ, made assigning TCR associations to individual alleles difficult. In a later genetic analysis, fewer N-insertions in productive TCRs were reported among donors in an Asian-associated ancestry cluster than the 666-donor mean. The study gave a list of around 170 TCR beta chains associated with cytomegalovirus. A later analysis found that TCR association rates varied across HLA loci, with DRB1 alleles showing the most associated TCRs and HLA-C alleles the fewest. The 87-base-pair reads could not distinguish some IMGT-functional V segments, including TRBV6-2 and TRBV6-3, so those segments were excluded. In a later analysis, several top co-occurrence clusters were reported to appear linked to parvovirus B19, influenza, CMV and Epstein-Barr virus. About 17 rarely observed V segments, including chromosome 9 orphons, were excluded from the earlier analysis of just under 600 of the donors because counts were too low.

The cohort consisted of more than 650 healthy bone marrow donors. At the time of sampling, every cohort member was nominally healthy, though immune exposures that went unrecorded were likely present. The donor tested CMV seronegative and was one of the 352 seronegative cohort members. A peripheral blood sample was collected from each donor, and TCR beta sequencing was performed on peripheral blood mononuclear cells. Genomic DNA extraction from the blood cell samples was performed with the Qiagen DNeasy Blood Extraction Kit. The library was prepared using the immunoSEQ multiplex PCR assay. The multiplex PCR relied on a mix of 60 forward primers for TCR Vbeta segments and 13 reverse primers for TCR Jbeta segments. Amplification of the CDR3 region of rearranged TCR beta genes was performed with a multiplex PCR assay on genomic DNA. The Illumina HiSeq System was used to sequence the amplified TCR beta libraries as 87-base-pair reads. Turning to the authors' computational methods: A later analysis counted about 80 million unique TCR beta chains across the 670 or so repertoires, and 9.5 million to 11 million of these chains were shared by at least two donors. To remove PCR and sequencing errors, raw reads were error-corrected and collapsed into unique sequences using a nearest-neighbor algorithm that merged closely related sequences. CDR3 sequences were aligned to IMGT reference sequences to assign V, D and J gene segments. For a sequence to be retained, a match of at least six nucleotides to both a V gene segment and a J gene segment was required. Rearrangements were called productive when the CDR3 lacked stop codons and stayed in frame with V and J; all others were non-productive. Following IMGT convention, CDR3 was defined as the stretch from the second conserved V-encoded cysteine up to the conserved J-encoded phenylalanine. In an earlier analysis of some 550 of the donors, sequences lacking an unambiguous match to a single V gene segment were excluded. In an earlier analysis of about 590 of the donors, a V segment was called functional when productive rearrangements were above 56.7%, and segregating when the standard deviation between donors exceeded 5%. A statistical classification framework was developed to diagnose cytomegalovirus status using the catalog of TCR beta chain sequences. A later analysis assigned V and J genes by comparing TCR nucleotide sequences with IMGT/GENE-DB human TR gene sequences. Using the TCRdist pipeline, a later analysis assigned CDR3 sequences along with most-parsimonious VDJ recombination scenarios. A later analysis defined each TCR beta chain by its CDR3 amino acid sequence plus V-gene family, and excluded reads lacking a unique V-gene family. In a later analysis, a few hundred highly shared, low-generation-probability nucleotide sequences were removed to address suspected cross-contamination and a sequencing artifact. For each public chain, a later analysis derived a clonal expansion index from normalized ranks of inferred template counts within each repertoire. In a later analysis, generation probabilities were computed with a VDJ recombination model fitted to out-of-frame rearrangements, and the resulting probabilities were checked against IGoR. In a later analysis, TCR-TCR, TCR-HLA and TCR-CMV co-occurrence was scored with hypergeometric tests, and a repertoire-size bias correction was applied to TCR pairs. To estimate false discovery rates, a later analysis permuted the HLA or CMV assignments 20 times. A later analysis grouped co-occurring TCRs with DBSCAN, adding TCRdist sequence similarity when clustering within HLA-allele-positive subsets. Co-occurrence clustering excluded repertoires with fewer than 30,000 or more than 120,000 public chains, plus five with anomalous nucleotide sharing. What TCRdb holds here is the immuneACCESS table cut down to in-frame rearrangements. Part of the clones is not present; checked against another copy, under half of the missing clones reflect an unresolved V gene, and the others are unexplained. V and J calls and clone size are those listed in that table; D and trimming were worked out from the DNA. The sample profile shows more than 150,000 clones; 77% of them were found once. The leading ten clones occupy approximately 1.3% of the sample.

The source is a young man in good health and CMV-seronegative. The rearranged chain carries TRBV23-1 and TRBJ2-5; TRBD1 could be the D gene, as 6 bases match. The J call may be wrong; the DNA end is better matched by TRBJ2-7. TRBV23-1 is treated as an ORF (open reading frame) with a function not yet certain. The sequenced sample consisted of PBMCs. The CDR3 reads CASSQEASDSYEQYF. In nucleotides, the sequence is TGCGCCAGCAGTCAAGAGGCCTCGGACAGCTACGAGCAGTACTTC.